The clone carrying this T cell receptor beta chain was observed a handful of times. This record comes from a study of Ad26.COV2.S vaccination and SARS-CoV-2 variants. Study context: This donor came from the COV1001 trial of Ad26.COV2.S. Doses of Ad26.COV2.S were injected into muscle once or twice, 56 days apart.

Profiling relied on immunoSEQ multiplex PCR, and the TCRdb table lists in-frame clones only, not all of them. Of 300,000 to 350,000 clones listed, about 82% were seen once; the top ten hold 1.5% to 2.5%. The germline V gene encodes CDR1 SSHAT and CDR2 FNYEAQ (reference sequence). CDR3 length: 13 residues. The V end was cut by 5 bases, the J end by 5 bases, with 9 bases between. Treatment noted: 19 received Ad26.COV2.S at low or high dose, single or two shots; 5 received placebo; per-sample allocation not given. Day 63 following the first vaccine or placebo injection was when the samples were taken. Built on an Ad26 vector, the vaccine expressed Wuhan-strain SARS-CoV-2 spike.

The sample here was peripheral blood, taken in a trial of Ad26.COV2.S vaccine versus placebo. The receptor's source is a person aged 18-60 years who received the Ad26.COV2.S COVID-19 vaccine or a placebo. The chain couples TRBV7-7 to TRBJ2-2, with a tentative D call TRBD2 (6 bases). CDR3 region: CASSPRGTGELFF. CDR3 sequence (DNA): TGTGCCAGCAGCCCCCGGGGGACCGGGGAGCTGTTTTTT.